These T cell receptor beta chains were read from a single sample in a study of T cell responses to AZD1222 COVID-19 vaccine. The data were produced by immunoSEQ multiplex PCR, yet TCRdb's version contains in-frame clones alone and is incomplete. Of tens of thousands of clones listed, about nine tenths are singletons. This specimen was peripheral blood, taken on day 0 of AZD1222 vaccination. Receptors were obtained from an adult in good health. The CDR3 runs from the conserved cysteine through the conserved F or W. A D gene is named only where the DNA matches it firmly. Clone size is not always given. Where it is, it says once, few, many or a class for expanded clones.

j_call clone_size d_call v_call cdr3_nt cdr3_aa
TRBJ2-1 . TRBD1 TRBV3-1/TRBV3-2 TGTGCCAGCAGCCGTACTCGACAGGGGAAATACAATGAGCAGTTCTTC CASSRTRQGKYNEQFF
TRBJ2-1 . TRBD2 TRBV5-1 TGCGCCAGCAGCCCGCCGGGACTAGCGGGCGATAGCTCCTACAATGAGCAGTTCTTC CASSPPGLAGDSSYNEQFF
TRBJ2-2 . . TRBV6-5 TGTGCCAGCAGTTCCGAGTTCCTTCCCCCCACCGGGGAGCTGTTTTTT CASSSEFLPPTGELFF
TRBJ2-2 few TRBD2 TRBV7-6 TGTGCCAGCAGCTTATCAGCGGGGGGGCGCCGGGAGCTGTTTTTT CASSLSAGGRRELFF
TRBJ1-1 few . TRBV5-8 TGTGCCAGCAGCTTGGAGTGGGACCGTGAAGCTTTCTTT CASSLEWDREAFF
TRBJ2-1 . TRBD2 TRBV12-3/TRBV12-4 TGTGCCAGCTTGGGACTAGGATACAATGAGCAGTTCTTC CASLGLGYNEQFF
TRBJ1-2 . . TRBV6-5 TGTGCCAGCAGTTACTCGATACAAGGCAGTGGCATGGGCTACACCTTC CASSYSIQGSGMGYTF
TRBJ2-7 . TRBD2 TRBV7-9 TGTGCCAGCAGCTCGCCCTTAGCGGGAGGCCTCTCCTACGAGCAGTACTTC CASSSPLAGGLSYEQYF
TRBJ2-7 . . TRBV28 TGTGCCAGCACCCACAGGGGGGAGGGCCAGGACGAGCAGTACTTC CASTHRGEGQDEQYF
TRBJ1-4 . . TRBV7-8 TGTGCCAGCAGCCGGGACCCCCGCGAAAAACTGTTTTTT CASSRDPREKLFF
TRBJ2-7 . . TRBV3-1/TRBV3-2 TGTGCCAGCAGCCAAGAAGGGCAGGGGAAGTCGTACGAGCAGTACTTC CASSQEGQGKSYEQYF
TRBJ2-5 . TRBD1 TRBV29-1 TGCAGCGTCCGCAGGGGGCAAGAGACCCAGTACTTC CSVRRGQETQYF
TRBJ1-5 few . TRBV19 TGTGCCAGTAAGGCGTTGGGAGACGCAGGCAATCAGCCCCAGCATTTT CASKALGDAGNQPQHF
TRBJ2-7 . . TRBV20-1 TGCAGTGCTAGTCGTGGGGGCTTTGAGCAGTACTTC CSASRGGFEQYF
TRBJ1-2 . . TRBV12-3/TRBV12-4 TGTGCCAGCCACTTGATCGGAGTTGGTGGCTACACCTTC CASHLIGVGGYTF
TRBJ2-7 few . TRBV19 TGTGCCAGTAGTTCCTCAGATTCAGCCTACGAGCAGTACTTC CASSSSDSAYEQYF
TRBJ1-6 . TRBD1 TRBV12-5 TGTGCTAGTGGTTTGGCTTACAGGGGGTCACCCCTCCACTTT CASGLAYRGSPLHF
TRBJ1-4 . . TRBV19 TGTGCCAGTAGTCCAAACGCCCAGGGGAATGAAAAACTGTTTTTT CASSPNAQGNEKLFF